The rows below give T cell receptor beta chains drawn from one sample of a study of T cells after yellow fever vaccination. TCRdb used MiXCR to reprocess the 5' RACE reads, holding one entry per CDR3 protein. The sample lists fewer than 35,000 distinct CDR3 sequences, roughly 10% occurring once. The input for sequencing was PBMCs, either bulk or a sorted T-cell subset (CD4+, CD8+, memory, or dextramer-sorted; not recorded which), taken roughly 14 days after the first yellow fever vaccination. These receptors came from a young man who received the YFV17D yellow fever vaccine. Each CDR3 is given with its conserved first and last residue. A D gene is named only where the DNA matches it firmly. Some rows mark clone size as missing; the rest say once, few, many or name a class of expanded clone.

>13|many|TRBD2|TRBV20-1|TRBJ2-3
TGCAGGCCAGGAGCGGGGGACACAGATACGCAGTATTTT
CRPGAGDTDTQYF
>15|few|.|TRBV7-8|TRBJ2-2
TGTGCCAGCAGCTTAAGCCGACTCAACACCGGGGAGCTGTTTTTT
CASSLSRLNTGELFF
>13|many|TRBD1|TRBV6-5|TRBJ1-1
TGTGCCAGCAGTTATCGACAGGGCGGTTGGGCTTTCTTT
CASSYRQGGWAFF
>14|many|.|TRBV5-4|TRBJ1-6
TGTGCCAGCAGTTCTCAGGTGGGACATTCACCCCTCCACTTT
CASSSQVGHSPLHF
>13|many|.|TRBV12-3/TRBV12-4|TRBJ2-3
TGTGCCAGCAGTTTAGCGCAGGCAGATACGCAGTATTTT
CASSLAQADTQYF
>14|many|.|TRBV6-2/TRBV6-3|TRBJ2-2
TGTGCCAGCAGTTACCTTACAGACACCGGGGAGCTGTTTTTT
CASSYLTDTGELFF
>16|many|TRBD1|TRBV20-1|TRBJ2-6
TGCAGTGCTAGGGGACAGGAAAACTCTGGGGCCAACGTCCTGACTTTC
CSARGQENSGANVLTF
>12|many|.|TRBV6-2/TRBV6-3|TRBJ2-3
TGTGCCAGCAGTTATATCCACGATACGCAGTATTTT
CASSYIHDTQYF
>12|.|.|TRBV5-6|TRBJ2-2
TGTGCCAGCAGCTTGGGGACATGGGAGCTGTTTTTT
CASSLGTWELFF
>16|many|.|TRBV5-6|TRBJ2-2
TGTGCCAGCAGCCCCAACCTGGGACTGGACACCGGGGAGCTGTTTTTT
CASSPNLGLDTGELFF
>16|many|TRBD1|TRBV5-1|TRBJ1-1
TGCGCCAGCAGCCCCAGGGGGTGGGGGCGCGGCACTGAAGCTTTCTTT
CASSPRGWGRGTEAFF
>12|few|.|TRBV11-3|TRBJ2-3
TGTGCCAGCAGTTCCCTGGATGATACGCAGTATTTT
CASSSLDDTQYF
>17|many|.|TRBV7-8|TRBJ1-6
TGTGCCAGCAGCCAAAATCAGGGGAGAGGTCTGAATTCACCCCTCCACTTT
CASSQNQGRGLNSPLHF
>21|.|TRBD2|TRBV3-1|TRBJ2-5
TGTGCCAGCAGCCAAGACTATCGGACTAGCGGGGGGGCAAGAGGCCAAGAGACCCAGTACTTC
CASSQDYRTSGGARGQETQYF
>18|many|TRBD1|TRBV4-3|TRBJ1-6
TGCGCCAGCAGCCAGGCCCGGACAGGGTCAGGCTATAATTCACCCCTCCACTTT
CASSQARTGSGYNSPLHF
>13|many|.|TRBV18|TRBJ2-1
TGTGCCAGCTCACCAAGGGACCTCAATGAGCAGTTCTTC
CASSPRDLNEQFF
>15|.|.|TRBV5-4|TRBJ2-5
TGTGCCAGCACCACTGACCAACTAGCTATGGAGACCCAGTACTTC
CASTTDQLAMETQYF
>11|many|.|TRBV12-3/TRBV12-4|TRBJ2-1
TGTGCCAGCAGTTTCGGAGATGAGCAGTTCTTC
CASSFGDEQFF
>15|many|.|TRBV5-1|TRBJ2-4
TGCGCCAGCAGCTTGTTAGGTTCAGCCAAAAACATTCAGTACTTC
CASSLLGSAKNIQYF
>16|many|.|TRBV12-3/TRBV12-4|TRBJ2-6
TGTGCCAGCAGTTCCCCCGGGAGCTCTGGGGCCAACGTCCTGACTTTC
CASSSPGSSGANVLTF
>14|many|.|TRBV5-1|TRBJ2-2
TGCGCCAGCAGCTTGTGGGGCCGGACCGGGGAGCTGTTTTTT
CASSLWGRTGELFF
>15|many|.|TRBV7-2|TRBJ1-2
TGTGCCAGCAGCTTAGGTCCAGGAACTATCTATGGCTACACCTTC
CASSLGPGTIYGYTF
>14|many|.|TRBV6-5|TRBJ1-3
TGTGCCAGCAGTTACGGGGGCTCTGGAAACACCATATATTTT
CASSYGGSGNTIYF
>15|many|TRBD1|TRBV12-3/TRBV12-4|TRBJ1-6
TGTGCCAGCAGCCCCGGGACAGTCTATAATTCACCCCTCCACTTT
CASSPGTVYNSPLHF
>13|.|.|TRBV7-2|TRBJ2-7
TGTGCCAGCAGCTTTGGCGGAAACTACGAGCAGTACTTC
CASSFGGNYEQYF
>15|many|TRBD1|TRBV6-1|TRBJ1-3
TGTGCCAGCAGTGAAGGGACAGGGGGGGGAAACACCATATATTTT
CASSEGTGGGNTIYF
>13|many|TRBD1|TRBV27|TRBJ1-4
TGTGCCAGCAGTGCTCGGGACAGGGGAAAACTGTTTTTT
CASSARDRGKLFF
>17|many|.|TRBV7-6|TRBJ2-1
TGTGCCAGCAGCTTAGGGGCCTTGAGGGGGGGTTACAATGAGCAGTTCTTC
CASSLGALRGGYNEQFF
>13|many|TRBD1|TRBV20-1|TRBJ1-5
TGCAGTGCTAGGACAGGGGAGGGTCAGCCCCAGCATTTT
CSARTGEGQPQHF
>13|many|TRBD1|TRBV29-1|TRBJ2-7
TGCAGCGCGTTAAGCGCAGGGGGCTACGAGCAGTACTTC
CSALSAGGYEQYF
>12|many|TRBD1|TRBV12-3/TRBV12-4|TRBJ1-4
TGTGCCAGCACTGGACAGGGAGGAAAACTGTTTTTT
CASTGQGGKLFF
>16|medium-sized|TRBD2|TRBV4-3|TRBJ2-6
TGCGCCAGCAGCCAGACTAGCGGTTCTGGGGCCAACGTCCTGACTTTC
CASSQTSGSGANVLTF
>13|many|.|TRBV2|TRBJ1-4
TGTGCCAGCTCATCTCACGCTAATGAAAAACTGTTTTTT
CASSSHANEKLFF
>17|many|TRBD2|TRBV19|TRBJ2-5
TGTGCCAGTAGTAGGGGACTAGCGGGGGCTATGCAAGAGACCCAGTACTTC
CASSRGLAGAMQETQYF
>13|many|.|TRBV5-1|TRBJ2-1
TGCGCCAGCAGCTCCGGCCCTTCGGGAGAGCAGTTCTTC
CASSSGPSGEQFF
>15|many|TRBD2|TRBV7-3|TRBJ2-1
TGTGCCAGCAGCTTCTCGTCTAGCGGCTACAATGAGCAGTTCTTC
CASSFSSSGYNEQFF
>16|many|TRBD1|TRBV7-9|TRBJ1-1
TGTGCCAGCAGCCTTATAACAGGGGGCTCCCGGACTGAAGCTTTCTTT
CASSLITGGSRTEAFF
>16|once|TRBD1|TRBV20-1|TRBJ2-6
TGCAGTGCCACCGGGACAGGGGTCGGAAGGGCCAACGTCCTGACTTTC
CSATGTGVGRANVLTF
>15|many|TRBD2|TRBV12-3/TRBV12-4|TRBJ2-3
TGTGCCAGCAGTTTTACCGGGGGGGGGACAGATACGCAGTATTTT
CASSFTGGGTDTQYF
>12|many|TRBD1|TRBV20-1|TRBJ1-2
TGCAGTGCCTGGACAGGACGGGCTGGCTACACCTTC
CSAWTGRAGYTF
>12|many|.|TRBV6-2/TRBV6-3|TRBJ2-5
TGTGCCAGCAGTCCAACGGATGAGACCCAGTACTTC
CASSPTDETQYF
>14|many|TRBD1|TRBV18|TRBJ1-2
TGTGCCAGCTCACTTGGACAGGACGAATATGGCTACACCTTC
CASSLGQDEYGYTF
>15|medium-sized|.|TRBV5-4|TRBJ2-1
TGTGCCAGCAGCTTGGTGGGCCACGTTAACAATGAGCAGTTCTTC
CASSLVGHVNNEQFF
>14|many|TRBD1|TRBV20-1|TRBJ1-5
TGCAGTGCTCGGACAGGGGGCAGCAATCAGCCCCAGCATTTT
CSARTGGSNQPQHF
>15|many|.|TRBV7-2|TRBJ1-2
TGTGCCAGCAGCTTATTGGTGGGGACGCCGGGGGGCTACACCTTC
CASSLLVGTPGGYTF